This record looks at one TCR beta chain sequence and its context. Its antigen is unidentified. CDR1 is SGHDN, CDR2 FVKESK, per germline. V shed 4 bases, J shed 4 bases, and the junction held 8 bases outside the gene matches. The CDR3 consists of 16 residues. Stated time point: week 35, safety follow-up. What each vaccine dose contained was 300 ug of mutant IDH1 20-mer peptide, accompanied by topical imiquimod. Measured with immunoSEQ multiplex PCR; TCRdb has only the in-frame clones, and not every one. Of approximately 50,000 clones in the sample, roughly 80% were seen once. The entry originates in a study of a mutant IDH1 vaccine in newly diagnosed glioma. Study-wide background: Mean patient age was about 44 years; approximately 62% were male and 37.5% female. General study points: The authors found pseudoprogression apparently unrelated to changes in top peripheral T cell clonotypes.

The TCR sequence derives from a man aged 35 to 55 with glioma. The sample in question was PBMCs, obtained from a glioma patient whose treatment included an IDH1 peptide vaccine. This chain uses TRBV14 with TRBJ1-1; 11 bases are shared with TRBD1. The CDR3 spells CASSPRTGGAGTEAFF. CDR3 DNA sequence: TGTGCCAGCAGCCCCCGGACAGGGGGCGCGGGCACTGAAGCTTTCTTT.